This TCR beta chain comes out of a study of T cells in Graves' hyperthyroidism and ophthalmopathy. From RNA transcripts, TCR beta CDR3 regions were amplified. A first-round RT-PCR of the TCR CDR3 used the HTBI primer set. TCRdb analysed the multiplex PCR reads with MiXCR anew, one entry per CDR3 protein. This table has roughly 240,000 distinct CDR3 sequences, roughly 17% appearing once. The CDR3 has 16 residues. The junction had 4 bases not matched to a gene; V was cut back by 0 bases and J by 8 bases. Per the germline V gene, CDR1 is ENHRY and CDR2 is SYGVKD. Patients were excluded because of uncontrolled infection, other autoimmune disease, pregnancy or lactation. Fresh peripheral blood, roughly 9.3 ml, was the source of the PBMCs. As for this clonotype: This may be a read error: a much more frequent sequence differs by one nucleotide.

The clonotype was recovered from a woman aged 18 to 35 with Graves' ophthalmopathy. Sequences were obtained from blood. The V and J genes are TRBV10-3 and TRBJ2-1, with 13 positions matching TRBD2. CDR3 sequence reads: CAISESGLAGVYEQFF. CDR3 DNA sequence: TGTGCCATCAGTGAGTCCGGACTAGCGGGAGTGTATGAGCAGTTCTTC.